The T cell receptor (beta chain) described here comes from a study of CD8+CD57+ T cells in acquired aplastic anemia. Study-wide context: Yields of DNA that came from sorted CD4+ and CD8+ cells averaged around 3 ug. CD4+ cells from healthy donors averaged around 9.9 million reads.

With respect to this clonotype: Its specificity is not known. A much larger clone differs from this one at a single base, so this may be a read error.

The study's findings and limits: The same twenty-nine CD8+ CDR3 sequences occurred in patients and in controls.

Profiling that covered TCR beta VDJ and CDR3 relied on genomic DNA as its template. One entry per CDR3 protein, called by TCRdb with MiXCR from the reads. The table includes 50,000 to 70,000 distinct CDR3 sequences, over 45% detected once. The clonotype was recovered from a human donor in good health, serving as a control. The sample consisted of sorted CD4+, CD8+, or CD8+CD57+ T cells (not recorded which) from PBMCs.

For the CDR3, the DNA is TGTGTCAGCAGCTTAGCAGGTCGCAATCAGCCCCAGCATTTT. It translates to CVSSLAGRNQPQHF. This rearrangement joins TRBV11-3 to TRBJ1-5, with no clear D. Germline V lookup: CDR1 SGHNT, CDR2 YENEEA. CDR3 size: 14 residues.